One and the same sample provided the 20 T cell receptor beta chains below, sequenced in a study of T cell responses to AZD1222 COVID-19 vaccine. Produced via immunoSEQ multiplex PCR; TCRdb's table is partial and in-frame only. The sample consists of about 170,000 clones, roughly 87% of them appearing once. Sample: peripheral blood, taken 28 days after the second AZD1222 dose. The receptor source for this set is an adult who received the AZD1222 COVID-19 vaccine.

The chain carries TRBV4-2 and TRBJ1-2, with 10 bases matching TRBD1. This CDR3 comprises 15 residues. Looked up from germline, CDR1 is LGHNA and CDR2 is YNFKEQ. V lost 0 bases, J lost 6 bases, and 4 bases stayed unmatched. In DNA form, the CDR3 reads TGTGCCAGCAGCCAAGAGGGACAGGGGTTTAATGGCTACACCTTC. As protein: CASSQEGQGFNGYTF.

The chain has TRBV6-4 and TRBJ2-3; tentative D call: TRBD1 (6 bases). Germline lookup yields CDR1 MRHNA and CDR2 SNTAGT. V was shortened by 2 bases and J by 0 bases, with 6 bases between the two germline ends. The CDR3 is 14 amino acids. The CDR3 spells CASSDGGSTDTQYF. DNA of the CDR3: TGTGCCAGCAGTGACGGGGGCAGCACAGATACGCAGTATTTT.

CDR3 DNA: TGCGCCTGCGGTTCTATTAGCGGGGGGAGCTCCTACAATGAGCAGTTCTTC. Translated: CACGSISGGSSYNEQFF. This chain links TRBV4-1 with TRBJ2-1, with 10 bases fitting TRBD2. V trimming: 11 bases; J trimming: 0 bases; junction bases outside the gene matches: 13. The CDR3 length is 17 residues. Per the germline V gene, CDR1 is MGHRA and CDR2 is YSYEKL.

The rearrangement uses TRBV27 and TRBJ1-2; TRBD1 might be the D (5 bases). Germline-derived CDR1 and CDR2 are MNHEY and SMNVEV (reference sequence). There are 14 residues in the CDR3. V dropped 6 bases and J dropped 3 bases, with 14 bases sitting between them. CDR3 residues: CASSTSGLDYGYTF. CDR3 bases: TGTGCCAGCAGCACTTCGGGGCTGGACTATGGCTACACCTTC.

The chain joins TRBV12-5 to TRBJ2-3; the D is unclear. CDR3 length: 15 amino acids. Between the trimmed V and J ends, which lost 1 base and 4 bases, there was a span of 12 bases. The V gene's germline CDR1 is LGHNT and CDR2 FRNRAP. The CDR3 here is CASGLAPRKADTQYF. Written as DNA, the CDR3 is TGTGCTAGTGGTTTGGCCCCCCGCAAGGCAGATACGCAGTATTTT.

V and J are TRBV6-2 or TRBV6-3 and TRBJ1-3; D is uncertain. Germline V gene lookup returns CDR1 MNHEY and CDR2 SVGEGT. The CDR3 covers 17 residues. Trimming removed 0 bases from V and 0 bases from J, with 12 bases in between. CDR3 nucleotides: TGTGCCAGCAGTTACTCGAGAGACGGCAGCTCTGGAAACACCATATATTTT. As protein: CASSYSRDGSSGNTIYF.

V and J are TRBV24-1 and TRBJ2-5; 9 nucleotides align to TRBD1. V shed 12 bases and J 5 bases; nucleotides not matched to a gene: 18. The germline V gene encodes CDR1 KGHDR and CDR2 SFDVKD. This CDR3 region has 16 residues. CDR3 in amino acids: CAPRVTGQGRIETQYF. CDR3 nucleotide sequence: TGTGCCCCCCGGGTGACCGGACAGGGGAGGATTGAGACCCAGTACTTC.

This clone was observed a handful of times. The chain combines TRBV2 with TRBJ1-3, with D possibly TRBD1 on 6 matching bases. The CDR3 length is 16 residues. Germline V gene sequence: CDR1 SNHLY, CDR2 FYNNEI. V was pared by 5 bases and J by 0 bases, with 14 bases between. CDR3 in DNA: TGTGCCAGCAGTCGCCCCAGGGGTAGCTCTGGAAACACCATATATTTT. This encodes CASSRPRGSSGNTIYF.

The J gene is TRBJ2-5, the V gene TRBV5-4; D may be TRBD1 or TRBD2 (6 bases each). Germline lookup yields CDR1 SGHNT and CDR2 YYREEE (reference sequence). The V gene lost 3 bases and the J gene lost 2 bases, with 17 bases spanning the gap. This CDR3 has 16 residues. The CDR3 protein is CASSYRVGGGQETQYF. CDR3 sequence (DNA): TGTGCCAGCAGCTACAGAGTGGGGGGCGGACAAGAGACCCAGTACTTC.

In this sample, this clone turned up a few times. The chain is built from TRBV5-1 and TRBJ2-7; maybe TRBD1 (6 bases). CDR3 length: 16 residues. CDR1 is SGHRS, CDR2 YFSETQ, per germline. Trimming took 0 bases from V and 4 from J, leaving 17 bases between them. The CDR3 here is CASSLAVDRIPYEQYF. The CDR3 nucleotides read TGCGCCAGCAGCTTGGCCGTAGACAGGATACCGTACGAGCAGTACTTC.

The chain uses TRBV6-2 or TRBV6-3 and TRBJ2-7; D is perhaps TRBD1 (5 bases). Trimming left V 4 bases short and J 3 bases short, with 13 bases between. The CDR3 runs 14 residues. Germline V gene sequence: CDR1 MNHEY, CDR2 SVGEGT. In DNA, the CDR3 is TGTGCCAGCAGTTCGCAGGGAAATATCTACGAGCAGTACTTC. It is translated as CASSSQGNIYEQYF.

The chain recombines TRBV7-2 with TRBJ1-2, with TRBD1 as a possible D gene (6 bases). Trimming pared 0 bases from V and 2 bases from J, leaving 13 bases between. The CDR3 spans 16 residues. CDR1 and CDR2 (germline): SGHTA, FQGNSA. The CDR3 spells CASSLASDRKNYGYTF. In nucleotides, the CDR3 is TGTGCCAGCAGCTTAGCGTCTGACAGGAAAAACTATGGCTACACCTTC. Drawing the rest from reference TRBV7-2 and TRBJ1-2, the complete variable domain is GAGVSQSPSNKVTEKGKDVELRCDPISGHTALYWYRQSLGQGLEFLIYFQGNSAPDKSGLPSDRFSAERTGGSVSTLTIQRTQQEDSAVYLCASSLASDRKNYGYTFGSGTRLTVV.

The chain couples TRBV19 to TRBJ1-1; 10 nucleotides match TRBD1. Per the germline V gene, CDR1 is LNHDA and CDR2 is SQIVND (reference sequence). V shed 5 bases and J 7 bases; nucleotides not matched to a gene: 4. There are 13 residues in the CDR3. CDR3 nucleotides: TGTGCCAGTAGTCCCGGGACAGGGGATGAAGCTTTCTTT. Translated, it gives CASSPGTGDEAFF.

This clone was detected only a few times. The J gene is TRBJ2-5, the V gene TRBV9; tentative D call: TRBD1 (6 bases). This CDR3 spans 14 amino acids. Germline V gene data show CDR1 as SGDLS and CDR2 as YYNGEE. Trimming shortened V by 4 bases and J by 4 bases, and 14 bases separated the two germline ends. The CDR3 coding sequence is TGTGCCAGCAGCAAACCGGGACAACGAGAGACCCAGTACTTC. This encodes CASSKPGQRETQYF. Full variable domain (rest looked up from reference TRBV9 and TRBJ2-5): DSGVTQTPKHLITATGQRVTLRCSPRSGDLSVYWYQQSLDQGLQFLIQYYNGEERAKGNILERFSAQQFPDLHSELNLSSLELGDSALYFCASSKPGQRETQYFGPGTRLLVL.

This clone was counted once. The chain links TRBV21-1 to TRBJ2-7; the table calls TRBD2, which could not be checked here. TRBV21-1 is an annotated pseudogene. The CDR3 is 13 amino acids. The chain's CDR3 is CASSLKRGYEQYF. Written as DNA, the CDR3 is TGTGCCAGCAGCCTCAAGCGGGGCTACGAGCAGTACTTC.

The rearrangement uses TRBV3-1 (or the pseudogene TRBV3-2) and TRBJ1-2; D possibly corresponds to TRBD1 (6 bases). This CDR3 is built from 11 residues. V lost 9 bases to trimming and J lost 5 bases, with 10 bases between them. Per germline, CDR1 LGHDT and CDR2 YNNKEL (reference sequence). The CDR3 reads CASTGTYGYTF. CDR3 nucleotides: TGTGCCAGTACAGGGACTTATGGCTACACCTTC.

The chain links TRBV4-1 to TRBJ2-7; TRBD1 matches at 8 bases. CDR3 length: 15 amino acids. Germline V CDR1 and CDR2: MGHRA, YSYEKL. The junction had 8 bases not matched to a gene; V was cut back by 1 base and J by 6 bases. The CDR3 DNA follows: TGCGCCAGCAGCCAAGCTCCTCTAACAGGGGGCGAGCAGTACTTC. It codes for CASSQAPLTGGEQYF.

The V and J genes are TRBV3-1 (or the pseudogene TRBV3-2) and TRBJ2-6; D ambiguous. The germline V gene encodes CDR1 LGHDT and CDR2 YNNKEL (reference sequence). The CDR3 is made up of 14 amino acids. V dropped 5 bases and J dropped 0 bases, with 5 bases sitting between them. Here the CDR3 reads CASSSNSGANVLTF. As DNA, the CDR3 is TGTGCCAGCAGCTCCAACTCTGGGGCCAACGTCCTGACTTTC.

For this clone: The same CDR3 can be traced to other DNA sequences in this sample. V usage is TRBV30 and J usage is TRBJ1-5; D gene uncertain. Germline assignment: CDR1 GTSNPN and CDR2 SVGIG (reference sequence). The CDR3 spans 13 residues. The germline V and J ends were trimmed by 0 bases and 1 base, with 4 bases remaining between them. CDR3 in amino acids: CAWSVDSNQPQHF. The DNA for the CDR3 is TGTGCCTGGAGTGTGGACAGCAATCAGCCCCAGCATTTT.

The rearrangement links TRBV19 to TRBJ1-5, with no clear D. V dropped 4 bases and J dropped 0 bases, with 10 bases sitting between them. The CDR3 is 15 amino acids. Germline V gives CDR1 LNHDA, CDR2 SQIVND (reference sequence). CDR3 residues: CASSTTPYSNQPQHF. The CDR3 DNA reads as TGTGCCAGTAGTACAACACCCTATAGCAATCAGCCCCAGCATTTT.